This T cell receptor beta chain originates from a study of T cells in localized non-small cell lung cancer. Study conclusions and caveats: In adjacent lung appeared a median around 57 of the top 100 tumor clones. The greatest T cell clonality was found in uninvolved adjacent lung (higher than in tumor).

Concerning this clone itself: As yet, its antigen is unknown.

Produced via immunoSEQ multiplex PCR; TCRdb's table is partial and in-frame only. The sample shows over 20,000 clones, roughly 87% of them seen only once. With 4 bases removed from V and 4 bases from J, the gap between germline ends came to 19 bases. CDR1 is GTSNPN and CDR2 is SVGIG in the germline V gene (reference sequence). This CDR3 has 16 amino acids. This rearrangement joins TRBV30 to TRBJ2-2; D remains unclear. Sample: peripheral blood mononuclear cells, taken before any cancer treatment. The receptor comes from a male donor aged 60 or older with stage II lung adenocarcinoma. In DNA form, the CDR3 reads TGTGCCTGGACGGGCAGGAACCTGGAGTCCACCGGGGAGCTGTTTTTT. As protein: CAWTGRNLESTGELFF. Full variable domain (missing parts from reference TRBV30 and TRBJ2-2): SQTIHQWPATLVQPVGSPLSLECTVEGTSNPNLYWYRQAAGRGLQLLFYSVGIGQISSEVPQNLSASRPQDRQFILSSKKLLLSDSGFYLCAWTGRNLESTGELFFGEGSRLTVL.